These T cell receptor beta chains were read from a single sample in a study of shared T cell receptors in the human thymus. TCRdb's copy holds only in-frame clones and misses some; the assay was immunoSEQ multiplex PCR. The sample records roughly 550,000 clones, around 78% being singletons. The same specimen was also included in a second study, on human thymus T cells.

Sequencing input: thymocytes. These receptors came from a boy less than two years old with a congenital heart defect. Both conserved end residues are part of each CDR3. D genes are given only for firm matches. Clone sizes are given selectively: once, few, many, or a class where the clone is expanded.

cdr3_nt: TGTGCCAGCAGCTCCACTAGCGGGAGGATCGATGAGCAGTTCTTC
cdr3_aa: CASSSTSGRIDEQFF
d_call: TRBD2
clone_size: .
j_call: TRBJ2-1
v_call: TRBV2

cdr3_nt: TGCAGCGTCGAAACAGGGGGCTACGAGCAGTACTTC
cdr3_aa: CSVETGGYEQYF
d_call: TRBD1
clone_size: few
j_call: TRBJ2-7
v_call: TRBV29-1

cdr3_nt: TGTGCCAGCAGTTACGGGACAGCGAGCTCCTACGAGCAGTACTTC
cdr3_aa: CASSYGTASSYEQYF
d_call: TRBD1
clone_size: .
j_call: TRBJ2-7
v_call: TRBV11-3

cdr3_nt: TGTGCCAGCAGCTCCGTAGCGGGAGATGAGGACGAGCAGTACTTC
cdr3_aa: CASSSVAGDEDEQYF
d_call: TRBD2
clone_size: .
j_call: TRBJ2-7
v_call: TRBV11-2

cdr3_nt: TGTGCCAGCAGCTTAAGTTTGGGCAGGAGGGTCCGACAAGAGACCCAGTACTTC
cdr3_aa: CASSLSLGRRVRQETQYF
d_call: .
clone_size: .
j_call: TRBJ2-5
v_call: TRBV11-2

cdr3_nt: TGTGCCAGCAGCCCCACCTGCGACACTGAAGCTTTCTTT
cdr3_aa: CASSPTCDTEAFF
d_call: .
clone_size: .
j_call: TRBJ1-1
v_call: TRBV9

cdr3_nt: TGTGCCAGCAGCCAGGATACACTAGACGACCCTCGGGAGCTGTTTTTT
cdr3_aa: CASSQDTLDDPRELFF
d_call: .
clone_size: .
j_call: TRBJ2-2
v_call: TRBV4-2

cdr3_nt: TGTGCCAGCAGTTCCAACAGGGGAGGGCCCCAGCATTTT
cdr3_aa: CASSSNRGGPQHF
d_call: TRBD1
clone_size: .
j_call: TRBJ1-5
v_call: TRBV27

cdr3_nt: TGCAGCGTTGAAACGGGAGGGCCCGGCTCCTACAATGAGCAGTTCTTC
cdr3_aa: CSVETGGPGSYNEQFF
d_call: TRBD2
clone_size: .
j_call: TRBJ2-1
v_call: TRBV29-1

cdr3_nt: TGTGCCAGCAGCTTAGCGGGAGCGACAGATACGCAGTATTTT
cdr3_aa: CASSLAGATDTQYF
d_call: .
clone_size: few
j_call: TRBJ2-3
v_call: TRBV7-6

cdr3_nt: TGTGCCAGCAGCCAAGGAACAGGGGGGGAGACCCAGTACTTC
cdr3_aa: CASSQGTGGETQYF
d_call: TRBD1
clone_size: .
j_call: TRBJ2-5
v_call: TRBV14

cdr3_nt: TGCGCCAGCAGCCACGGACTACCGGGGCCGGGGAACTATGGCTACACCTTC
cdr3_aa: CASSHGLPGPGNYGYTF
d_call: .
clone_size: once
j_call: TRBJ1-2
v_call: TRBV4-3

cdr3_nt: TGCGCCAGCAGCCACCGCTTGGGGGAGGAGCCAGATACGCAGTATTTT
cdr3_aa: CASSHRLGEEPDTQYF
d_call: .
clone_size: .
j_call: TRBJ2-3
v_call: TRBV4-3

cdr3_nt: TGTGCCAGCAGCCCTAGCGGGCTGCCGGCGAACACCGGGGAGCTGTTTTTT
cdr3_aa: CASSPSGLPANTGELFF
d_call: TRBD2
clone_size: .
j_call: TRBJ2-2
v_call: TRBV5-7

cdr3_nt: TGCGCCAGCAGCATTCAGGGGACGGCTAATGAAAAACTGTTTTTT
cdr3_aa: CASSIQGTANEKLFF
d_call: .
clone_size: .
j_call: TRBJ1-4
v_call: TRBV4-1

cdr3_nt: TGTGCCACCAGGGACAGCCCCGCAACTAATGAAAAACTGTTTTTT
cdr3_aa: CATRDSPATNEKLFF
d_call: .
clone_size: .
j_call: TRBJ1-4
v_call: TRBV15

cdr3_nt: TGTGCCTGGAGTGTATCAGGCGAGCAGTACTTC
cdr3_aa: CAWSVSGEQYF
d_call: .
clone_size: .
j_call: TRBJ2-7
v_call: TRBV30